The source of this TCR beta chain is a study of blood T cell repertoires in COVID-19 (TCRdb year 2020). The study in broad terms: Samples from collaborators originated in the United States, Italy and Spain and spanned both the acute and convalescent phases of COVID-19. A freely available public database, intended as a resource for researchers studying the immune response to SARS-CoV-2, is where the repertoires were released. A de-identified subject ID, COVID-19 status, age in years and sex were almost always included in the sample metadata. The samples were drawn from two sources: the first 160 participants of the ongoing ImmuneRACE study, and 1,254 subjects contributed by 6 global collaborators. Where HLA class I and class II types were available, the types were taken from metadata supplied by the sample provider, not from assay-based typing. Deeply sampled blood TCRbeta repertoires from subjects exposed to, actively infected with, or recovered from COVID-19 were included in the dataset. The material from the prospective study consisted of cDNA or gDNA derived from T cells, B-cell-depleted T cells, or PBMCs.

V is pared back by 2 bases and J by 5 bases, with 7 bases lying between the germline termini. The CDR3 contains 13 residues, cysteine and phenylalanine counted. Only the CDR3 part of the read is kept: 39 bases, read in frame from the first base. For CDR1 and CDR2, the germline V gene lists MNHEY and SVGEGT. TCRbeta CDR3 regions were amplified from genomic DNA by means of the immunoSEQ Assay, a bias-controlled multiplex PCR. In the authors' own workflow: The number of nucleated cells in each sample was estimated from the amplification of reference gene primers within the assay. Sequence reads were collapsed and filtered to measure the absolute abundance of every unique TCRbeta CDR3 rearrangement. Productive Simpson clonality was computed per sample as the square root of Simpson's diversity index over productive rearrangements. TCRdb retrieved this table from immuneACCESS and kept in-frame rearrangements only. Not all clones are present; in checked studies, unresolved V genes account for under half, and no reason is known for the remainder. Clone size and the V and J calls come from that table; the DNA yielded D and trimming. This sample gives some 40,000 clones in total; nearly 80% of them show up just once. Around 20% of the sample is taken by the ten largest.

Collaborating institutions collected whole blood in K2EDTA tubes following their own protocols. For TCRbeta analysis, collaborator samples were shipped as frozen whole blood, as isolated PBMCs, or as DNA extracted from either sample type. In the case of this clone: Its antigen has not been determined. No much larger clone is present one base from it, and per-base qualities are unavailable.

Study-wide findings and limitations: The amount of clinical and demographic metadata varied by source and participant and was provided uncurated.

In this chain, TRBV6-2 or TRBV6-3 is recombined with TRBJ2-4, with no D gene named confidently. This sequence was found in a man in his 70s with acute or convalescent COVID-19. Sequences were obtained from peripheral blood. This receptor carries the CDR3 CASSYPLENIQYF. The nucleotide sequence reads as follows: TGTGCCAGCAGTTACCCCCTCGAAAACATTCAGTACTTC.